The 21 T cell receptor beta chains below all came from one sample that was sequenced in a study of PD-1 blockade in classical Hodgkin lymphoma (dated by TCRdb to the early 2020s). The time point label, as the study defines it: cycle 1 day 1 (C1D1), immediately before nivolumab initiation. Every trial patient had relapsed after autologous stem cell transplantation, and cohorts A, B and C differed in prior brentuximab vedotin exposure. Library creation used the immunoSEQ multiplex PCR assay. TCRdb carries this immuneACCESS record with in-frame sequences only. Its versions omit some clonotypes, under half of them owing to an unresolved V gene in the studies checked, with the rest unexplained. The sample table holds some 4,000 clones, of which 60% to 85% were seen once. The ten largest make up roughly 50% of the sample. The source was peripheral blood mononuclear cells (PBMCs), collected at baseline. These TCRs come from a human donor with classical Hodgkin lymphoma.

A note on this clone: The junction departs from germline at one end; a sequencing error may be responsible. The chain links TRBV7-7 to TRBJ2-7, with D unclear. The CDR3 covers 13 residues. Germline CDR1 reads SSHAT; CDR2 reads FNYEAQ (reference sequence). CDR3 nucleotide sequence: TGTGCTAGCAGCTTAGGGAAAGGCTACGAGCAGTACTTC. Amino acid sequence: CASSLGKGYEQYF.

The chain combines TRBV19 with TRBJ1-3, with D unresolved. This CDR3 comprises 13 residues. Trimming stripped 11 bases from V and 0 bases from J, with 11 bases between. Germline V gives CDR1 LNHDA, CDR2 SQIVND (reference sequence). The CDR3: CASSESSGNTIYF. CDR3 DNA: TGTGCCTCCTCGGAGAGCTCTGGAAACACCATATATTTT.

This chain uses TRBV5-6 with TRBJ2-3; D is perhaps TRBD2 (6 bases). The CDR3 is 15 amino acids. The V gene lost 0 bases and the J gene lost 2 bases, with 10 bases spanning the gap. Germline assignment: CDR1 SGHDT and CDR2 YYEEEE. This CDR3 is CASSLGGAPTDTQYF. The CDR3 bases are TGTGCCAGCAGCTTGGGCGGGGCCCCCACAGATACGCAGTATTTT.

The rearrangement uses TRBV20-1 and TRBJ2-5; D call uncertain. Trimming shortened V by 0 bases and J by 5 bases, and 4 bases separated the two germline ends. The germline CDR1 and CDR2 sequences are DFQATT and SNEGSKA (reference sequence). The CDR3 loop spans 11 amino acids. This CDR3 is CSARDLETQYF. The CDR3 nucleotides read TGCAGTGCTAGAGACCTGGAGACCCAGTACTTC.

With respect to this clone: The junction differs from germline at one of its ends, possibly a read error. This chain connects TRBV6-1 to TRBJ2-7; D may be TRBD2 (5 bases). The CDR3 runs 12 residues. In germline, CDR1 is MNHNS, CDR2 SASEGT. CDR3 nucleotides: TGTGCCATCAGTAGTGGACTTTACGAGCAGTACTTC. It codes for CAISSGLYEQYF.

This sequence joins TRBV5-1 and TRBJ2-4; D is possibly TRBD2 (7 bases). The germline V and J ends were trimmed by 7 bases and 4 bases, with 15 bases remaining between them. The CDR3 length is 14 residues. Per germline, CDR1 SGHRS and CDR2 YFSETQ. The CDR3 DNA follows: TGCGCCAGCCAGGAGGGGGGGCCAAAAAACATTCAGTACTTC. Protein: CASQEGGPKNIQYF. Drawing the rest from reference TRBV5-1 and TRBJ2-4, the complete variable domain is KAGVTQTPRYLIKTRGQQVTLSCSPISGHRSVSWYQQTPGQGLQFLFEYFSETQRNKGNFPGRFSGRQFSNSRSEMNVSTLELGDSALYLCASQEGGPKNIQYFGAGTRLSVL.

The chain combines TRBV5-4 with TRBJ2-2; 16 positions agree with TRBD2. V lost 3 bases and J lost 5; bases outside the gene matches: 7. Germline loops: CDR1 SGHNT, CDR2 YYREEE (reference sequence). CDR3 size: 18 residues. The chain's CDR3 is CASSSGLAGGSFTGELFF. The DNA of the CDR3 is TGTGCCAGCAGCTCGGGACTAGCGGGAGGGTCCTTTACCGGGGAGCTGTTTTTT.

This clone was detected once. The chain employs TRBV5-6 and TRBJ2-7; 9 bases agree with TRBD1. The germline V gene has CDR1 SGHDT and CDR2 YYEEEE. Losses at the gene ends were 1 base for V and 1 base for J; bases not matched to a gene: 3. The CDR3 is made up of 15 amino acids. The CDR3 here is CASSLRTGVSYEQYF. DNA for the CDR3: TGTGCCAGCAGCTTGCGGACAGGGGTTTCCTACGAGCAGTACTTC.

The gene calls are TRBV25-1 and TRBJ2-1; D is uncertain. CDR3 length: 13 residues. Germline V gene data show CDR1 as MGHDK and CDR2 as SYGVNS. V lost 7 bases, J lost 9 bases, and 16 bases lay in between. CDR3 bases: TGTGCCAGCACAAAAGTCGCCTCTGCTGAGCAGTTCTTC. Amino acid sequence: CASTKVASAEQFF.

The chain couples TRBV5-1 to TRBJ2-4; D not resolved. Germline CDR1 is SGHRS and CDR2 is YFSETQ. With 0 bases removed from V and 1 base from J, the gap between germline ends came to 11 bases. The CDR3 length is 16 residues. The CDR3 region is CASSLAARKAKNIQYF. CDR3 nucleotide sequence: TGCGCCAGCAGCTTGGCCGCCAGGAAGGCCAAAAACATTCAGTACTTC.

The chain uses TRBV10-1 and TRBJ1-5; D unresolved. CDR1 is WNHNN and CDR2 is SYGVQD in the germline V gene (reference sequence). The CDR3 is 15 residues long. Trimming removed 7 bases from V and 1 base from J, with 14 bases in between. In nucleotides, the CDR3 is TGCGCCAGCAACCTATTGGGGTCCAGCAATCAGCCCCAGCATTTT. This translates into CASNLLGSSNQPQHF.

The rearrangement links TRBV6-6 to TRBJ1-6; no clear D gene. Germline V gene data show CDR1 as MNHNY and CDR2 as SVGAGI (reference sequence). V was cut by 4 bases and J by 10 bases, with 11 bases left in between. This CDR3 has 13 amino acids. As DNA, the CDR3 is TGTGCCAGCAGTTCCCCGGAAGTCTCACCCCTCCACTTT. This codes for CASSSPEVSPLHF.

This chain links TRBV6-1 with TRBJ2-7; D might be TRBD1 (5 bases). The CDR3 consists of 17 residues. The V and J ends lost 4 bases and 2 bases respectively, with 21 bases between them. Germline-derived CDR1 and CDR2 are MNHNS and SASEGT. In DNA, the CDR3 is TGTGCCAGCAGTGCCAACCTAGGGGTTGGGATACCCTACGAGCAGTACTTC. Its protein is CASSANLGVGIPYEQYF.

The chain employs TRBV4-3 and TRBJ1-2; perhaps TRBD1 as D (5 bases). The CDR3 spans 14 residues. The germline V and J ends were trimmed by 1 base and 4 bases, with 10 bases remaining between them. CDR1 and CDR2 from the germline V gene are LGHNA and YSLEER. The CDR3 region is CASSQGAGVYGYTF. The CDR3 nucleotides are TGCGCCAGCAGCCAAGGGGCGGGGGTCTATGGCTACACCTTC.

The V call is TRBV28, the J call TRBJ1-5, with a weak D call TRBD1 (6 bases). The CDR3 loop spans 14 amino acids. V was clipped by 5 bases and J by 5 bases, with 13 bases between them. The germline CDR1 and CDR2 sequences are MDHEN and SYDVKM. In nucleotides, the CDR3 is TGTGCCAGCAGTCCCCCAGACAGGTATCAGCCCCAGCATTTT. Amino acid sequence: CASSPPDRYQPQHF.

This clone appeared a few times. The V call is TRBV7-2, the J call TRBJ2-1, with 15 nucleotides matching TRBD2. This CDR3 is built from 18 residues. CDR1 and CDR2 (germline): SGHTA, FQGNSA. The J segment lost 8 bases and the V segment lost 5 bases, leaving 13 bases of the junction unmatched. The CDR3 sequence is CASSLNGLAGGPMDEQFF. The DNA for the CDR3 is TGTGCCAGCAGCCTAAATGGACTAGCGGGAGGGCCGATGGATGAGCAGTTCTTC.

The chain combines TRBV4-3 with TRBJ2-2; TRBD1 might be the D (7 bases). V lost 2 bases to trimming and J lost 1 base, with 17 bases between them. The CDR3 covers 18 residues. CDR1 is LGHNA and CDR2 is YSLEER in the germline V gene. CDR3 bases: TGCGCCAGCAGCCAATATATCCAGGGGGGAGGGAACACCGGGGAGCTGTTTTTT. This sequence encodes CASSQYIQGGGNTGELFF.

CDR3 sequence reads: CASSLLTVSTDTQYF. Written as DNA, the CDR3 is TGTGCCAGCAGCCTTCTGACAGTAAGCACAGATACGCAGTATTTT. This sequence joins TRBV7-9 and TRBJ2-3, with a tentative D call TRBD1 (5 bases). The CDR3 length is 15 residues. V was pared by 5 bases and J by 0 bases, with 12 bases between. Germline CDR1 and CDR2: SEHNR and FQNEAQ (reference sequence).

This clone was found once. The CDR3, as DNA: TGTGCCAGCACCCGGACCCGGATGGGGAACACTGAAGCTTTCTTT. Its protein product is CASTRTRMGNTEAFF. This sequence joins TRBV5-4 and TRBJ1-1; D uncertain. The CDR3 sequence is 15 residues long. The V and J ends lost 6 bases and 1 base respectively, with 16 bases between them. CDR1 and CDR2 (germline): SGHNT, YYREEE (reference sequence).

This sequence joins TRBV27 and TRBJ2-7, with no clear D. Per germline, CDR1 MNHEY and CDR2 SMNVEV (reference sequence). This CDR3 region has 15 residues. Trimming removed 7 bases at V and 2 bases at J, with 18 bases between. CDR3 coding DNA: TGTGCCAGCACATGGGAAGGTGGCAGTCCCTACGAGCAGTACTTC. It specifies CASTWEGGSPYEQYF.

This sequence joins TRBV18 and TRBJ2-2; 10 positions agree with TRBD2. The trim removed 3 bases at V and 5 bases at J, leaving 3 bases unmatched. The germline gives CDR1 KGHSH, CDR2 LQKENI. The CDR3 sequence is 15 residues long. The CDR3 nucleotides read TGTGCCAGCTCACCCGGGACTAGCGCTACCGGGGAGCTGTTTTTT. This encodes CASSPGTSATGELFF.